This T cell receptor (beta chain) was captured in a study of blood T cell repertoires in COVID-19. Across the study: The origin of the acute and convalescent COVID-19 samples was the United States, Italy and Spain.

Germline-derived CDR1 and CDR2 are LNHDA and SQIVND (reference sequence). This CDR3 is built from 16 residues. The V end lost 4 bases, the J end lost 0 bases, and 15 bases lay between the germline ends. Methods used by the authors: Amplification with reference gene primers provided the estimates of nucleated cell counts. Measured with immunoSEQ multiplex PCR; TCRdb has only the in-frame clones, and not every one. V and J calls and clone size are those listed in that table; D and trimming were worked out from the DNA. The sample carries over 65,000 clones, around 90% recorded once. The sequence was obtained from an elderly woman with acute or convalescent COVID-19. The sequenced sample was peripheral blood. V usage is TRBV19 and J usage is TRBJ1-1; D call uncertain. This CDR3 is CASSSSQRRLNTEAFF. In nucleotides, the CDR3 is TGTGCCAGTAGTAGCTCCCAGAGGAGGCTGAACACTGAAGCTTTCTTT.